This TCR beta chain originates from a study of glioma-infiltrating T cells after dendritic cell vaccination. Study overall: Glioblastoma patients came from Phase I and II dendritic cell vaccination trials. At biweekly intervals, patients got three intradermal dendritic cell vaccine injections. Findings and limits, study-wide: Complete blood and tumor specimen sets were limited to few patients.

TCRdb's copy holds only in-frame clones and misses some; the assay was immunoSEQ multiplex PCR. The table includes tens of thousands of clones, around nine tenths detected once. As to this clone: Its target is not known.

This CDR3 has 16 amino acids. V dropped 8 bases and J dropped 4; count of bases not matched to a gene: 14. Germline CDR1 reads KGHSH; CDR2 reads LQKENI. As for time point: after dendritic cell vaccination, including at tumor progression/relapse. The receptor was isolated from a human donor with glioblastoma. The sequencing here drew on blood, taken after dendritic cell vaccination. The V gene is TRBV18, the J gene TRBJ1-1, with TRBD1 identical over 9 bases. The CDR3 reads CASTRQRTGVSTEAFF. The CDR3 coding sequence is TGTGCCAGCACCCGGCAGAGGACAGGGGTTAGCACTGAAGCTTTCTTT.